These T cell receptor beta chains were read from a single sample in a study of OX40 agonist ivuxolimab in advanced cancers. Assay used: immunoSEQ multiplex PCR; TCRdb lists only in-frame clones, some missing. Among about 33,000 clones listed, roughly 90% were seen once. The sample here was CD4+ or CD8+ T cells sorted from blood, taken in a trial of the OX40 agonist ivuxolimab. The receptors originated from an adult with an advanced solid tumor such as melanoma, head and neck, liver or kidney cancer. Both conserved end residues are trimmed from each CDR3. Each record gives: J gene, V gene, clone size, D gene, CDR3 protein. A D gene is named only where the DNA matches it firmly. Not every row has a clone size; where given, it reads once, few, many or a size class.

TRBJ2-7,TRBV10-1,.,TRBD1,ASSERTGMPTYEQY
TRBJ2-7,TRBV6-1,.,.,ASRLNYEQY
TRBJ2-3,TRBV28,.,.,ASSFRTERDTQY
TRBJ2-7,TRBV13,.,.,ASSGAREQY
TRBJ2-1,TRBV7-7,.,TRBD1,ASSLGTGFTYNEQF
TRBJ1-1,TRBV5-4,.,TRBD1,ASSLLSTGHLNTEAF
TRBJ1-1,TRBV28,.,.,ASSLGQHVTEAF
TRBJ2-2,TRBV29-1,.,.,SVYSGTGELF
TRBJ2-7,TRBV28,.,TRBD1,ASSPGQGAVQY
TRBJ2-2,TRBV4-1,.,TRBD2,ASSQGTSVGTGELF
TRBJ1-1,TRBV19,.,.,ASSLSGYTEAF
TRBJ2-1,TRBV19,once,TRBD1,ASSATGGFNNEQF
TRBJ1-5,TRBV19,.,TRBD1,ASRTRQGGNQPQH
TRBJ2-5,TRBV4-1,.,.,ASSRKGGGIETQY
TRBJ1-1,TRBV28,.,.,ASTSWPGTPSNTEAF
TRBJ2-2,TRBV11-2,once,.,ASTTWASPRELF
TRBJ2-3,TRBV10-3,.,TRBD1,AISDNTGGLTDTQY
TRBJ2-5,TRBV30,once,TRBD2,AWTSGGSVETQY
TRBJ2-1,TRBV2,.,.,ASTGGLPYNEQF
TRBJ1-5,TRBV19,.,.,ASRGADQPQH
TRBJ2-7,TRBV7-9,.,.,ASSDSRATYEQY
TRBJ1-1,TRBV7-8,few,.,ASSLVRLSEAF
TRBJ1-1,TRBV23-1,few,TRBD1,AKDRGTEAF
TRBJ2-3,TRBV28,.,TRBD2,ASSASGGGDTQY
TRBJ2-1,TRBV4-1,.,TRBD1,ASSRTGTGARNEQF
TRBJ2-7,TRBV7-6,.,TRBD1,ASSLGIGTGDEQY
TRBJ1-6,TRBV18,.,TRBD1,ASSSLRDRGADSPLH
TRBJ1-5,TRBV28,.,.,ASSQGAWGNQPQH
TRBJ1-5,TRBV12-5,.,.,ASGLVPRVGNQPQH
TRBJ1-2,TRBV5-4,.,.,ASSWGDYGYT
TRBJ2-2,TRBV2,.,TRBD1,ASRTDRRGTGGGTGELF
TRBJ2-3,TRBV4-1,.,TRBD1,ASSQDSKQVFRQGSTDTQY
TRBJ2-7,TRBV4-2,.,.,ASSQVADFGQY
TRBJ1-2,TRBV9,.,.,ASSVSSIYGYT
TRBJ2-7,TRBV6-1,medium-sized,.,ASSEGDKYEQY
TRBJ1-2,TRBV20-1,.,.,SVVSTYGYT
TRBJ2-5,TRBV28,once,TRBD2,ASSHRTSQETQY
TRBJ2-1,TRBV6-6,.,.,ASSYGLADDEQF
TRBJ1-4,TRBV7-8,.,.,ASRGTNEKLF
TRBJ2-1,TRBV2,.,.,ASVSWVRGYNEQF
TRBJ2-1,TRBV28,large,TRBD2,ASRPPGGRSSYNEQF
TRBJ2-7,TRBV5-1,.,.,ASSLDFGGYEQY
TRBJ2-7,TRBV19,.,TRBD1,ASTGTVDYEQY
TRBJ2-7,TRBV27,once,TRBD1,ASSLVGTGYEQY
TRBJ2-2,TRBV5-1,.,.,ASSSQHADTGELF
TRBJ2-2,TRBV6-5,.,.,ASSYGQTNTGELF
TRBJ2-5,TRBV19,once,.,ASSGPSNSAQETQY
TRBJ2-1,TRBV19,.,.,ASSIGGSFNEQF
TRBJ1-1,TRBV7-9,.,TRBD1,ASSPGGSVR
TRBJ1-4,TRBV27,once,.,ATLSNEKLF
TRBJ2-7,TRBV23-1,once,.,ASSQSHRPYYEQY
TRBJ1-6,TRBV19,.,TRBD1,ASTPTGTYSPLH
TRBJ1-2,TRBV7-2,.,.,ASSLPPGQIYLNYGYT
TRBJ2-3,TRBV11-2,.,.,ASSPSGERTDTQY
TRBJ2-1,TRBV9,.,.,ASSVQGSSVSYNEQF
TRBJ2-1,TRBV7-9,.,TRBD2,ASSAGTSLNEQF
TRBJ1-2,TRBV5-4,.,.,ASTPLRDHYGYT
TRBJ1-1,TRBV27,few,.,ASRIGQKAF
TRBJ2-7,TRBV27,.,TRBD2,ASSLAGGFEQY
TRBJ1-1,TRBV19,once,.,ASSIGLGNTEAF